This T cell receptor (beta chain) derives from a study of cytomegalovirus exposure and HLA in healthy donors. Background on the study: Later analysis reported that the approximately 120 validation repertoires shared the platform of the approximately 690 first-cohort repertoires.

The donors were members of the validation cohort comprising roughly 130 subjects, separate from the roughly 600-subject first cohort. The protocol was immunoSEQ multiplex PCR, while the TCRdb copy is restricted to in-frame clones and leaves out a portion. This sample has 200,000 to 250,000 clones, with over 80% found just once. CDR1 is MNHEY and CDR2 is SVGAGI in the germline V gene. Trimming removed 4 bases at V and 1 base at J, with 8 bases between. This CDR3 contains 14 residues. As for this clone: Its antigen is still unknown.

General observations from the study: According to the study, approximately 150 TCR beta chains were cytomegalovirus-associated.

The rearrangement links TRBV6-5 to TRBJ1-5; perhaps TRBD1 as D (6 bases). The sample taken for sequencing was PBMCs. This sequence originates from a woman aged 18-29 years in good health and CMV-seronegative. This CDR3 is CASSSDRSNQPQHF. The CDR3 nucleotides are TGTGCCAGCAGTTCGGACAGAAGCAATCAGCCCCAGCATTTT.